This TCR beta chain was observed in a study of shared clonotypes between healthy human individuals. Study context: Those who served as donors were two women and three men between the ages of 18 and 49. Each donor contributed plates that comprised three CD4 naive, three CD4 memory, two CD8 naive and one CD8 memory. Broader study findings: Represented diversity (both genetic and exposure-history) was limited by the small number of donors. The study found lower generation probabilities in non-shared clonotypes than in those shared by all four donors.

The ends were cut back, 3 bases at V and 9 bases at J, with 25 bases in the middle. Germline values: CDR1 SGHNT, CDR2 YYREEE (reference sequence). The CDR3 sequence is 17 residues long. About this clone: Its antigen is not known.

Measured with immunoSEQ multiplex PCR; TCRdb has only the in-frame clones, and not every one. The sample holds millions of clones, 85% to 95% seen once. The rearrangement links TRBV5-4 to TRBJ1-5, with D tentatively TRBD1 (6 bases). The TCR originated in a young man in good health. Sequenced sample: naive CD4+ T cells sorted from blood. This sample's subset: CD45RA+ positively selected. This CDR3 reads CASSSYPGGSAVGPQHF. The CDR3 coding sequence is TGTGCCAGCAGCTCCTACCCGGGGGGCTCCGCGGTCGGGCCCCAGCATTTT.